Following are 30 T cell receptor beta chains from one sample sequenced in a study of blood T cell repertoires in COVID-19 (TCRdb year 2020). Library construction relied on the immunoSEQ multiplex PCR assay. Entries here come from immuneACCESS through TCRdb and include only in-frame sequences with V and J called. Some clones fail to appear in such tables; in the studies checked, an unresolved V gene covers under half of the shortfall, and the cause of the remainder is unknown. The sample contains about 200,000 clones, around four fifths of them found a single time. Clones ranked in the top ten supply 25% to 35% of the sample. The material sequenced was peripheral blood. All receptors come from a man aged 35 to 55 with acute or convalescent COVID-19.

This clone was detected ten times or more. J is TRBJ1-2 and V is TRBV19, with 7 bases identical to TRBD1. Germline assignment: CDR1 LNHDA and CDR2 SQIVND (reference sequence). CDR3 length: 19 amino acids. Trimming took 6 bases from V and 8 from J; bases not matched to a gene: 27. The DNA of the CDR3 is TGTGCCAGTAGCCTAACGGGGATCCCAACAGGGGCCCCCGTCGGCGGCTACACCTTC. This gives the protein CASSLTGIPTGAPVGGYTF. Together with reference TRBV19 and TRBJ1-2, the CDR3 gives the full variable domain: DGGITQSPKYLFRKEGQNVTLSCEQNLNHDAMYWYRQDPGQGLRLIYYSQIVNDFQKGDIAEGYSVSREKKESFPLTVTSAQKNPTAFYLCASSLTGIPTGAPVGGYTFGSGTRLTVV.

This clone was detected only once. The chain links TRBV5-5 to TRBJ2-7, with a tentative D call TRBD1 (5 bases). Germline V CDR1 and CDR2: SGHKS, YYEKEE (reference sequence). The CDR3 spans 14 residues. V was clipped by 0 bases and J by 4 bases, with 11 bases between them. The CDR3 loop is CASSLASGLYEQYF. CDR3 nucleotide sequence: TGTGCCAGCAGCTTGGCGTCAGGGCTGTACGAGCAGTACTTC.

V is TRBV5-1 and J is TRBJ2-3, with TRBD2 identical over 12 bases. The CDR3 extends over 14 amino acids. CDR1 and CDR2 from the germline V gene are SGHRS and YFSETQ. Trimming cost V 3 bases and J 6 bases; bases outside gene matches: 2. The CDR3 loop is CASSSGTSGDTQYF. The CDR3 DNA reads TGCGCCAGCAGCTCTGGGACTAGCGGGGATACGCAGTATTTT.

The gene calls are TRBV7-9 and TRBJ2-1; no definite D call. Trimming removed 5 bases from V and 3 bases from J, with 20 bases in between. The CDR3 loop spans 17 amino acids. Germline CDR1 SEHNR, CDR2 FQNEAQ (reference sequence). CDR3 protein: CASSPSPHVVVYNEQFF. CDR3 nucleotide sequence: TGTGCCAGCAGCCCCTCGCCCCACGTTGTAGTCTACAATGAGCAGTTCTTC.

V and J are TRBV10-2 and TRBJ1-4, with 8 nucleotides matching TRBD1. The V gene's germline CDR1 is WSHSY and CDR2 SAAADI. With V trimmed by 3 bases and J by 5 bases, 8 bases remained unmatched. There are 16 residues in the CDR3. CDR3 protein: CASSDRGREGNEKLFF. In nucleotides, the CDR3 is TGCGCCAGCAGTGACAGGGGGCGCGAAGGGAATGAAAAACTGTTTTTT.

The chain's CDR3 is CASSPRTEAFF. The CDR3 region has the DNA TGTGCCAGCAGCCCCCGGACTGAAGCTTTCTTT. This chain uses TRBV7-9 with TRBJ1-1; D uncertain. The CDR3 totals 11 residues. V dropped 5 bases and J dropped 5 bases, with 6 bases sitting between them. Germline V gene lookup returns CDR1 SEHNR and CDR2 FQNEAQ (reference sequence).

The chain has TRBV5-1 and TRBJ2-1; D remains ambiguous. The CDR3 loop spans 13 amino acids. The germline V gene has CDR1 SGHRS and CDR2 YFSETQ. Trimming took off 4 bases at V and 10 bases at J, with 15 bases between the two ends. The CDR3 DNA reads TGCGCCAGCAGCCCCTCAATAGAGTGGGAGCAGTTCTTC. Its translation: CASSPSIEWEQFF.

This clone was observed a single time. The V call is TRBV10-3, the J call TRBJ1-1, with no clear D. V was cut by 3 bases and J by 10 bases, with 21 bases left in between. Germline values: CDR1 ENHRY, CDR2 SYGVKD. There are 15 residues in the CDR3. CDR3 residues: CAISDSHESPRGAFF. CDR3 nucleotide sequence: TGTGCCATCAGTGACTCTCATGAAAGTCCCAGAGGAGCTTTCTTT.

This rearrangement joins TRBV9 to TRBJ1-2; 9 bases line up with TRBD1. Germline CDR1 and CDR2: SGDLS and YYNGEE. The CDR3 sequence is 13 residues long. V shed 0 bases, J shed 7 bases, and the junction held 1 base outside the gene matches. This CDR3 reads CASSVGQGVGYTF. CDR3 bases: TGTGCCAGCAGCGTAGGACAGGGGGTTGGCTACACCTTC. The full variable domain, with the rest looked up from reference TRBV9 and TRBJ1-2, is DSGVTQTPKHLITATGQRVTLRCSPRSGDLSVYWYQQSLDQGLQFLIQYYNGEERAKGNILERFSAQQFPDLHSELNLSSLELGDSALYFCASSVGQGVGYTFGSGTRLTVV.

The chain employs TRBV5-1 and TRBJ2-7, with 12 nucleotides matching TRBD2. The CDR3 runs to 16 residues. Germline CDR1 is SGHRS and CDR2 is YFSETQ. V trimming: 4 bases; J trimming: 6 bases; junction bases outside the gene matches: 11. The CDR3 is CASSQVLAGGSFEQYF. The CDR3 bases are TGCGCCAGCAGCCAAGTACTAGCGGGAGGTTCGTTCGAGCAGTACTTC.

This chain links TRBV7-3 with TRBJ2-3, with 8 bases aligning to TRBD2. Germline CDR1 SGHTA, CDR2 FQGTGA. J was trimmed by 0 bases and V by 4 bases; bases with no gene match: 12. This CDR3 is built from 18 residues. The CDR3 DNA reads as TGTGCCAGCAGCTCCTACCCGTTAGCGGGACAAAGCACAGATACGCAGTATTTT. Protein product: CASSSYPLAGQSTDTQYF. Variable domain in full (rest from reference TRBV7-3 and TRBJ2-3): GAGVSQTPSNKVTEKGKYVELRCDPISGHTALYWYRQSLGQGPEFLIYFQGTGAADDSGLPNDRFFAVRPEGSVSTLKIQRTERGDSAVYLCASSSYPLAGQSTDTQYFGPGTRLTVL.

The CDR3 loop reads CASTQGMNTIYF. The CDR3 nucleotides are TGTGCCAGCACCCAGGGTATGAACACCATATATTTT. The chain couples TRBV12-3 or TRBV12-4 to TRBJ1-3, with D possibly TRBD1 on 5 matching bases. The V and J ends lost 7 bases and 7 bases respectively, with 11 bases between them. This CDR3 is built from 12 residues.

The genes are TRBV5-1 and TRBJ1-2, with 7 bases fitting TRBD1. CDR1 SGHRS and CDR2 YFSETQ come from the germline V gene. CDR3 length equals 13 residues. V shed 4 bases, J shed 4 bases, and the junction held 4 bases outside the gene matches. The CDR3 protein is CASSDREGYGYTF. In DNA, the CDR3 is TGCGCCAGCAGCGACAGGGAAGGCTATGGCTACACCTTC.

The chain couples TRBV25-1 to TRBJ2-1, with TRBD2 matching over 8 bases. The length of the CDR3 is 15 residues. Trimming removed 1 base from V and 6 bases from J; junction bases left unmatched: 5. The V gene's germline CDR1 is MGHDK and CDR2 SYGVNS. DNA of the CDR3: TGTGCCAGCAGTGAATGGGGGACTAGTAGCAATGAGCAGTTCTTC. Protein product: CASSEWGTSSNEQFF.

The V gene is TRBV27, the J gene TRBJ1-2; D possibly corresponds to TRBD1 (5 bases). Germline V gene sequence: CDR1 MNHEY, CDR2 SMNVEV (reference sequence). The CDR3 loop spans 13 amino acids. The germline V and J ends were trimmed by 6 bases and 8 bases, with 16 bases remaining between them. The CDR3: CASSLDGAGGYTF. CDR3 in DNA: TGTGCCAGCAGCCTCGATGGGGCAGGGGGCTACACCTTC.

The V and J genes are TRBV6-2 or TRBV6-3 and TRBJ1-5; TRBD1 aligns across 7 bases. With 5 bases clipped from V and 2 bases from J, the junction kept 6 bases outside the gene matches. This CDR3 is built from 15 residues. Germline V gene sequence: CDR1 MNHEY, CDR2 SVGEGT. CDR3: CASSDREWGNQPQHF. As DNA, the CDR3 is TGTGCCAGCAGTGACAGGGAGTGGGGCAATCAGCCCCAGCATTTT.

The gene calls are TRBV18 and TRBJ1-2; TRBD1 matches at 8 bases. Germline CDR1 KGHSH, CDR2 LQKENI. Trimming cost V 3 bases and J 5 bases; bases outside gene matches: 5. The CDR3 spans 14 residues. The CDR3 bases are TGTGCCAGCTCACCCTCGACAGGGGCATATGGCTACACCTTC. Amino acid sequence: CASSPSTGAYGYTF.

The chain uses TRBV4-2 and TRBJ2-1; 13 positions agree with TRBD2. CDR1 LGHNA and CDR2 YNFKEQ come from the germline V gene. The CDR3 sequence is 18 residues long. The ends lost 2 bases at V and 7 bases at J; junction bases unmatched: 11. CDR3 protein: CASSQPTSGRAMGNEQFF. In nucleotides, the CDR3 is TGTGCCAGCAGCCAACCTACTAGCGGGAGGGCCATGGGTAATGAGCAGTTCTTC.

CDR3 in amino acids: CASKNAGDNSYEQYF. The CDR3, as DNA: TGTGCCAGCAAAAACGCAGGGGACAACTCCTACGAGCAGTACTTC. The rearrangement joins TRBV6-5 to TRBJ2-7, with D possibly being TRBD1 (6 bases). Per germline, CDR1 MNHEY and CDR2 SVGAGI. This CDR3 is 15 amino acids long. V lost 7 bases to trimming and J lost 0 bases, with 16 bases between them.

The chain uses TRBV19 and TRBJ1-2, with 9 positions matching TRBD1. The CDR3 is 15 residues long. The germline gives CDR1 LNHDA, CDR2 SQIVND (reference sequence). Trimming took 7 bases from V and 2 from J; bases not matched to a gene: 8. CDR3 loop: CASTPVTGGNYGYTF. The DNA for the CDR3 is TGTGCCAGTACCCCAGTGACAGGGGGAAACTATGGCTACACCTTC. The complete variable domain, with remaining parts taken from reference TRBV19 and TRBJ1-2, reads DGGITQSPKYLFRKEGQNVTLSCEQNLNHDAMYWYRQDPGQGLRLIYYSQIVNDFQKGDIAEGYSVSREKKESFPLTVTSAQKNPTAFYLCASTPVTGGNYGYTFGSGTRLTVV.

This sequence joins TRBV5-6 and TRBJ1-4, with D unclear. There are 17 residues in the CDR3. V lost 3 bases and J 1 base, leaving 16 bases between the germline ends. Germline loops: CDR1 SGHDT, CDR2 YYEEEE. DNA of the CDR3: TGTGCCAGCAGCTGGACTCCGAGGGAAAAAACTAATGAAAAACTGTTTTTT. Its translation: CASSWTPREKTNEKLFF.

CDR3 region: CASSLVSGVGETQYF. Written as DNA, the CDR3 is TGTGCCAGCAGCTTAGTCTCAGGGGTTGGAGAGACCCAGTACTTC. The J gene is TRBJ2-5, the V gene TRBV7-8; TRBD1 is a possible D gene (6 bases). The germline CDR1 and CDR2 sequences are SGHVS and FQNEAQ. V was pared by 1 base and J by 4 bases, with 13 bases between. This CDR3 is built from 15 residues.

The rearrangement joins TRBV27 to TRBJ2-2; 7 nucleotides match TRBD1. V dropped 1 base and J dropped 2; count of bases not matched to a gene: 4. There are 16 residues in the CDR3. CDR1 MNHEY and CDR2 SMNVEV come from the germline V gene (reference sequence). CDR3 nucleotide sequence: TGTGCCAGCAGTTTATTAGGGACAGTAAACACCGGGGAGCTGTTTTTT. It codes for CASSLLGTVNTGELFF.

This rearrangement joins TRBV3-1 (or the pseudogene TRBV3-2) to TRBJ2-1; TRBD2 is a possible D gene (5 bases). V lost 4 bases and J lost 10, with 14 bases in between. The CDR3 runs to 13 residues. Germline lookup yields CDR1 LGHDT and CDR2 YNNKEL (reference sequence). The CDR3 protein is CASSLRRDQEQFF. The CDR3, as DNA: TGTGCCAGCAGCCTTCGACGGGATCAGGAGCAGTTCTTC.

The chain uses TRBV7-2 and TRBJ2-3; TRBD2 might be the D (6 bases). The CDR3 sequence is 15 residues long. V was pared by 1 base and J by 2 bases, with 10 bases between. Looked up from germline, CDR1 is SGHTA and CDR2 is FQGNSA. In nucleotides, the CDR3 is TGTGCCAGCAGCTTAGTTCCGGGAGCCACAGATACGCAGTATTTT. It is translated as CASSLVPGATDTQYF. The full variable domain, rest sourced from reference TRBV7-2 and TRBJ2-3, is GAGVSQSPSNKVTEKGKDVELRCDPISGHTALYWYRQSLGQGLEFLIYFQGNSAPDKSGLPSDRFSAERTGGSVSTLTIQRTQQEDSAVYLCASSLVPGATDTQYFGPGTRLTVL.

CDR3 sequence reads: CASSLLTTGTGELFF. The CDR3 DNA is TGTGCCAGCAGCTTGTTGACTACGGGCACCGGGGAGCTGTTTTTT. The chain uses TRBV5-4 and TRBJ2-2; TRBD2 might be the D (5 bases). The CDR3 has 15 amino acids. Germline V gene sequence: CDR1 SGHNT, CDR2 YYREEE (reference sequence). V shed 1 base and J shed 4 bases, with 11 bases lying between them.

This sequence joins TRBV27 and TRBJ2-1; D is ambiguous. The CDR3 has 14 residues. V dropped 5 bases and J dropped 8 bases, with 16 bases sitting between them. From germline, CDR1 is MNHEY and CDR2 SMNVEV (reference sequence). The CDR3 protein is CASSTPPKIHEQFF. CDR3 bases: TGTGCCAGCAGTACCCCTCCTAAGATCCATGAGCAGTTCTTC.

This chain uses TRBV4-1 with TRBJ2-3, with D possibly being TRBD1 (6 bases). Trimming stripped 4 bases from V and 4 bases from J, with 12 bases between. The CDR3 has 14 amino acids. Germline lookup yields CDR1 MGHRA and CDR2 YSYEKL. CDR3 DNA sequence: TGCGCCAGCAGCCTAGGACAGACCCCAGATACGCAGTATTTT. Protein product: CASSLGQTPDTQYF.

The CDR3 is CASSSSGFGTEAFF. CDR3 DNA sequence: TGTGCCAGCAGCTCGTCGGGATTTGGCACTGAAGCTTTCTTT. The chain couples TRBV11-1 to TRBJ1-1; no clear D gene. This CDR3 is built from 14 residues. CDR1 is SGHAT, CDR2 FQDESV, per germline (reference sequence). Trimming removed 4 bases from V and 4 bases from J, with 13 bases in between.

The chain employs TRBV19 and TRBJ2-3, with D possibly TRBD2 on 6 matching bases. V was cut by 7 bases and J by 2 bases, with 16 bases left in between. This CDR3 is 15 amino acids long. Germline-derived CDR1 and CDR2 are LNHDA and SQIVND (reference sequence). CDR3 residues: CASTSGTLNTDTQYF. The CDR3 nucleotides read TGTGCCAGTACCTCCGGGACTTTAAACACAGATACGCAGTATTTT.